One sample yielded the 7 T cell receptor beta chains listed below, sequenced in a study of blood T cell repertoires in COVID-19. This table comes from immunoSEQ multiplex PCR, and its TCRdb copy is limited to in-frame clones, with some not included. The sample includes approximately 130,000 clones, approximately 71% of them seen just once. The sample comprised peripheral blood. The receptors originated from a human donor in a cohort sampled during active COVID-19.

This chain connects TRBV10-3 to TRBJ2-7; TRBD1 matches 8 bases. The CDR3 runs to 15 residues. CDR1 is ENHRY and CDR2 is SYGVKD in the germline V gene. The V gene end was trimmed by 4 bases and the J gene end by 6 bases; junction bases not matched to a gene: 11. CDR3 DNA sequence: TGTGCCATCAGTGCAACGGGACAGGTCGAAATCGAGCAGTACTTC. It specifies CAISATGQVEIEQYF.

This clone has a handful of counts. V gene TRBV7-2 combines with J gene TRBJ1-1, with a possible D match to TRBD1 (5 bases). Germline V gives CDR1 SGHTA, CDR2 FQGNSA. CDR3 length: 12 residues. V was shortened by 5 bases and J by 7 bases, with 11 bases between the two germline ends. Written as DNA, the CDR3 is TGTGCCAGCAGCCCTCGTAGGGGTGAAGCTTTCTTT. This encodes CASSPRRGEAFF. Combining the CDR3 with reference TRBV7-2 and TRBJ1-1 gives the whole variable domain GAGVSQSPSNKVTEKGKDVELRCDPISGHTALYWYRQSLGQGLEFLIYFQGNSAPDKSGLPSDRFSAERTGGSVSTLTIQRTQQEDSAVYLCASSPRRGEAFFGQGTRLTVV.

This rearrangement joins TRBV2 to TRBJ2-5, with no clear D. The CDR3 is made up of 11 amino acids. V shed 6 bases and J shed 5 bases, with 7 bases lying between them. Germline assignment: CDR1 SNHLY and CDR2 FYNNEI. The CDR3 here is CASSPKETQYF. The CDR3 nucleotides read TGTGCCAGCAGCCCTAAGGAGACCCAGTACTTC.

The chain uses TRBV5-1 and TRBJ1-1, with TRBD1 identical over 9 bases. CDR1 is SGHRS and CDR2 is YFSETQ in the germline V gene. CDR3 length: 15 residues. V lost 4 bases, J lost 4 bases, and 8 bases stayed unmatched. DNA of the CDR3: TGCGCCAGCAGCCGGACAGGGGATGGGAGCACTGAAGCTTTCTTT. Protein sequence: CASSRTGDGSTEAFF.

This sequence joins TRBV10-3 and TRBJ2-7, with 8 bases aligning to TRBD1. With V trimmed by 3 bases and J by 3 bases, 10 bases remained unmatched. The CDR3 length is 16 residues. Germline V CDR1 and CDR2: ENHRY, SYGVKD. The CDR3: CAISEGTGKPYYEQYF. As DNA, the CDR3 is TGTGCCATCAGTGAAGGGACAGGCAAGCCGTACTACGAGCAGTACTTC.

As to this clone: This same CDR3 is encoded by further DNA sequences in the sample. This sequence joins TRBV18 and TRBJ2-7; 10 bases align to TRBD2. The trim removed 6 bases at V and 2 bases at J, leaving 4 bases unmatched. Germline V CDR1 and CDR2: KGHSH, LQKENI. The CDR3 is 14 residues long. In DNA form, the CDR3 reads TGTGCCAGCTCTCCCGGGACTAGCGCCTACGAGCAGTACTTC. This encodes CASSPGTSAYEQYF. The full variable domain, rest sourced from reference TRBV18 and TRBJ2-7, is NAGVMQNPRHLVRRRGQEARLRCSPMKGHSHVYWYRQLPEEGLKFMVYLQKENIIDESGMPKERFSAEFPKEGPSILRIQQVVRGDSAAYFCASSPGTSAYEQYFGPGTRLTVT.

The V call is TRBV13, the J call TRBJ1-1, with 8 bases aligning to TRBD1. CDR3 length: 15 amino acids. The germline V gene encodes CDR1 PRHDT and CDR2 FYEKMQ (reference sequence). Losses at the gene ends were 3 bases for V and 2 bases for J; bases not matched to a gene: 5. The CDR3 protein is CASSFFTGGNTEAFF. Written as DNA, the CDR3 is TGTGCCAGCAGCTTTTTTACAGGGGGAAACACTGAAGCTTTCTTT.